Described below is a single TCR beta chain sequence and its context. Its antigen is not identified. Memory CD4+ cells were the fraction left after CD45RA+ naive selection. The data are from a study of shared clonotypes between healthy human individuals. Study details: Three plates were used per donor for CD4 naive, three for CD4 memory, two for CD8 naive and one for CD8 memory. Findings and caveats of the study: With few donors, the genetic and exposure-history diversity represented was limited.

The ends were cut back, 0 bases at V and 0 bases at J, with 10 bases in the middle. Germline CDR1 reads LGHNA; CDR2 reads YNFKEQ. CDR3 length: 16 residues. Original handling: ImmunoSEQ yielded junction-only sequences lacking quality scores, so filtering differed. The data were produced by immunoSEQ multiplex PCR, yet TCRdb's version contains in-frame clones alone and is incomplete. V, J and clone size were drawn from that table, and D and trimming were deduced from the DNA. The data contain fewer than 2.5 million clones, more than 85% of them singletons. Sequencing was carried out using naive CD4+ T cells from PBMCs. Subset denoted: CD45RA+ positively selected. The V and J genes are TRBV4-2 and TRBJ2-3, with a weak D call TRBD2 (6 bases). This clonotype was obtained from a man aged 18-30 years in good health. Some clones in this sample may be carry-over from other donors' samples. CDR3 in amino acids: CASSQDGRGSTDTQYF. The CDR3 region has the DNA TGTGCCAGCAGCCAAGATGGACGGGGGAGCACAGATACGCAGTATTTT.